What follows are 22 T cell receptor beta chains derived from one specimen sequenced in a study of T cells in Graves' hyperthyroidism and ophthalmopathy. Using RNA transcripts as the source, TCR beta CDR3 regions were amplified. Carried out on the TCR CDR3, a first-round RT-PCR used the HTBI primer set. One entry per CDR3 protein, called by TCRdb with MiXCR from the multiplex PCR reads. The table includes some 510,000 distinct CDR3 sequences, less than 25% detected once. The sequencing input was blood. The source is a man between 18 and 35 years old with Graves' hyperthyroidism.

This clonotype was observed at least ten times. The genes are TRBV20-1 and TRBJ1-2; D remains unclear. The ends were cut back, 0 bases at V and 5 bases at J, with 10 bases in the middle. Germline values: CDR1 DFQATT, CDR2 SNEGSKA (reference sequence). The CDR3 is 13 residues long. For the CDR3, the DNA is TGCAGTGCTAGAGATAGTAAGGTTTATGGCTACACCTTC. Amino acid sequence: CSARDSKVYGYTF.

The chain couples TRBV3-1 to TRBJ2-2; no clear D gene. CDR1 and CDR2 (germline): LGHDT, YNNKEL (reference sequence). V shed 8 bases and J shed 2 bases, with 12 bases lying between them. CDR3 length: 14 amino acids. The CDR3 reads CASGVVSNTGELFF. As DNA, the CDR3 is TGTGCCAGCGGCGTAGTTTCTAACACCGGGGAGCTGTTTTTT. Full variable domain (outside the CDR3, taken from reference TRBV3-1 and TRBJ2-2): DTAVSQTPKYLVTQMGNDKSIKCEQNLGHDTMYWYKQDSKKFLKIMFSYNNKELIINETVPNRFSPKSPDKAHLNLHINSLELGDSAVYFCASGVVSNTGELFFGEGSRLTVL.

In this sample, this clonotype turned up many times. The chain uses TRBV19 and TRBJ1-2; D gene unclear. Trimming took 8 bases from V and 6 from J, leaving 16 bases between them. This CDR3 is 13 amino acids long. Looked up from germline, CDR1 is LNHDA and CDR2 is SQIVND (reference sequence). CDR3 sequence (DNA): TGTGCCAGTGAGGCCCCTTTCAAGCATGGCTACACCTTC. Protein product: CASEAPFKHGYTF.

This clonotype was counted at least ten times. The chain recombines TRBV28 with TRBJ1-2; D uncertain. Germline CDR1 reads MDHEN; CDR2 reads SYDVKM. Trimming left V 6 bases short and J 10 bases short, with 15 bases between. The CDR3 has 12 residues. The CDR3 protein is CASSGPTEDYTF. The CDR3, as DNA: TGTGCCAGCAGCGGACCCACGGAGGACTACACCTTC.

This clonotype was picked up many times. CDR3 sequence reads: CASSYGLTGPGELFF. The CDR3 region has the DNA TGTGCCAGCAGTTACGGACTAACAGGGCCCGGGGAGCTGTTTTTT. The rearrangement joins TRBV6-5 to TRBJ2-2; possibly TRBD1 or TRBD2 for D (6 bases each). This CDR3 region has 15 residues. Germline V gene sequence: CDR1 MNHEY, CDR2 SVGAGI. Trimming removed 2 bases from V and 6 bases from J, with 13 bases in between.

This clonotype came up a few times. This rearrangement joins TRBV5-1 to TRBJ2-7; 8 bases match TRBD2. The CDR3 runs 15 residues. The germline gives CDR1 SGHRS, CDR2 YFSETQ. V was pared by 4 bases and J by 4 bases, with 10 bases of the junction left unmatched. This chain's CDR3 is CASSPDTGGPYEQYF. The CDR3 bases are TGCGCCAGCAGCCCCGATACGGGGGGGCCTTACGAGCAGTACTTC.

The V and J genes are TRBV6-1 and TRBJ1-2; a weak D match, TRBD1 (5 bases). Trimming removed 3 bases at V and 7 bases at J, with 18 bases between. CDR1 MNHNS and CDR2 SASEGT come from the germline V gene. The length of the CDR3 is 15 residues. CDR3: CASSEASGYLFGYTF. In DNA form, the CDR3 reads TGTGCCAGCAGTGAGGCCTCAGGGTACCTATTTGGCTACACCTTC.

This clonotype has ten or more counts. The CDR3 coding sequence is TGTGCCAGCAGTTTAAGGTACAGCCCCTACGAGCAGTACTTC. Its translation: CASSLRYSPYEQYF. The chain combines TRBV27 with TRBJ2-7, with D hard to call. Germline V gene data show CDR1 as MNHEY and CDR2 as SMNVEV (reference sequence). The V and J ends lost 2 bases and 2 bases respectively, with 10 bases between them. The CDR3 length is 14 residues.

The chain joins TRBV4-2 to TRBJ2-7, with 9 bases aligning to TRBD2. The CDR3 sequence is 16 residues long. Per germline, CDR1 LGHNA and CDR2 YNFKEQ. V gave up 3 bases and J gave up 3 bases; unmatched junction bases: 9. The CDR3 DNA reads TGTGCCAGCAGCCATCCCCCCGGGACTAGCTACTACGAGCAGTACTTC. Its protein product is CASSHPPGTSYYEQYF.

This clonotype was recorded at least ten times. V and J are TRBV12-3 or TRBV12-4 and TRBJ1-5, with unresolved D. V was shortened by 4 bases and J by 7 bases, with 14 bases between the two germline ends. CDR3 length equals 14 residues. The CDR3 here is CASSYWGGGQPQHF. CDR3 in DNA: TGTGCCAGCAGTTACTGGGGTGGAGGGCAGCCCCAGCATTTT.

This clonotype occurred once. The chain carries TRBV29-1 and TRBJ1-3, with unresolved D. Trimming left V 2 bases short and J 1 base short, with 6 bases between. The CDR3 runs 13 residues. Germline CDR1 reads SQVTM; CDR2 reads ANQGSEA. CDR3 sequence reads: CSVEPVSGNTIYF. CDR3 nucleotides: TGCAGCGTTGAACCGGTTTCTGGAAACACCATATATTTT.

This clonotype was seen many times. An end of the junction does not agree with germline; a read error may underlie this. Here the CDR3 DNA reads TGTGCCAGCAGAGAAGGAATAAATCAGCCCCAGCATTTT. Translating gives CASREGINQPQHF. V and J are TRBV2 and TRBJ1-5; the D is unclear. Per germline, CDR1 SNHLY and CDR2 FYNNEI. CDR3 size: 13 residues.

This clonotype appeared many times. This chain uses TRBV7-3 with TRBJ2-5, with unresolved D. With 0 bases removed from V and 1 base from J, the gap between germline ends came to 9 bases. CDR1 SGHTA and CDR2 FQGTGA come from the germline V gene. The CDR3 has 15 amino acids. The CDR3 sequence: CASSLTPVAQETQYF. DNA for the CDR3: TGTGCCAGCAGCTTAACACCCGTAGCCCAAGAGACCCAGTACTTC.

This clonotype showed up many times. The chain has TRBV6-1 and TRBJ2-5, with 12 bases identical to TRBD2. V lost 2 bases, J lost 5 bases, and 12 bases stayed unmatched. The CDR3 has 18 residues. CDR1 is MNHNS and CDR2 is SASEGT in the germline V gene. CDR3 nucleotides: TGTGCCAGCAGTGAAATGGGAACCGGGACTAGCGGGCGGGAGACCCAGTACTTC. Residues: CASSEMGTGTSGRETQYF.

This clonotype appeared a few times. This chain's CDR3 is CASSPTGTGGSHEQYF. Written as DNA, the CDR3 is TGTGCCAGCAGCCCCACCGGGACAGGGGGTTCCCACGAGCAGTACTTC. The rearrangement uses TRBV7-8 and TRBJ2-7, with 11 bases fitting TRBD1. There are 16 residues in the CDR3. With 5 bases clipped from V and 5 bases from J, the junction kept 11 bases outside the gene matches. Germline CDR1 reads SGHVS; CDR2 reads FQNEAQ.

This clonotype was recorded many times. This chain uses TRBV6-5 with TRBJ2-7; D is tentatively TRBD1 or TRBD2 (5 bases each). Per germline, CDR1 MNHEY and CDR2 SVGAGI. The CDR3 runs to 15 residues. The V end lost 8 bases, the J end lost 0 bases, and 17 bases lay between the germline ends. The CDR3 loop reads CASGTGRLYSYEQYF. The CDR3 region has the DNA TGTGCCAGCGGGACGGGACGGTTGTACTCCTACGAGCAGTACTTC.

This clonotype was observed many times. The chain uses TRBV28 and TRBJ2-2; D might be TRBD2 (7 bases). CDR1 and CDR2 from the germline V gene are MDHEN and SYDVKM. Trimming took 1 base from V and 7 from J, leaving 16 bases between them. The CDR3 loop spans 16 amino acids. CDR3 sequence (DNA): TGTGCCAGCAGTTTATACTTTCGGGGGGCGATCGGGGAGCTGTTTTTT. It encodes CASSLYFRGAIGELFF. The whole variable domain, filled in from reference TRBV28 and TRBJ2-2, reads DVKVTQSSRYLVKRTGEKVFLECVQDMDHENMFWYRQDPGLGLRLIYFSYDVKMKEKGDIPEGYSVSREKKERFSLILESASTNQTSMYLCASSLYFRGAIGELFFGEGSRLTVL.

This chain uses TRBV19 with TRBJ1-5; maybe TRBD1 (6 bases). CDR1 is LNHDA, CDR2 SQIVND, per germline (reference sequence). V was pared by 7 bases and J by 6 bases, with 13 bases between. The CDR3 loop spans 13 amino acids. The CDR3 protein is CASKDRRGQPQHF. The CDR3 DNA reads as TGTGCCAGTAAAGACAGGCGCGGTCAGCCCCAGCATTTT.

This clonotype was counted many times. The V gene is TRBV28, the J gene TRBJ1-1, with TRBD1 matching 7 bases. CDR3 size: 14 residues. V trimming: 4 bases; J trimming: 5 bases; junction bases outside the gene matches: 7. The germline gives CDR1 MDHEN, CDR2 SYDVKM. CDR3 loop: CASSSGTETTEAFF. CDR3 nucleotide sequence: TGTGCCAGCAGTTCCGGGACAGAAACAACTGAAGCTTTCTTT. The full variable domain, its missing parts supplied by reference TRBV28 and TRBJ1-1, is DVKVTQSSRYLVKRTGEKVFLECVQDMDHENMFWYRQDPGLGLRLIYFSYDVKMKEKGDIPEGYSVSREKKERFSLILESASTNQTSMYLCASSSGTETTEAFFGQGTRLTVV.

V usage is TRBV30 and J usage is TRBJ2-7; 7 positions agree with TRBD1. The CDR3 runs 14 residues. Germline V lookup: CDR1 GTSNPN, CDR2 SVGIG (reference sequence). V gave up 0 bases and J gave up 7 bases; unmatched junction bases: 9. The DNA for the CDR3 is TGTGCCTGGAGTGTACTACAGGGGCCGGGGGAGCAGTACTTC. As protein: CAWSVLQGPGEQYF.

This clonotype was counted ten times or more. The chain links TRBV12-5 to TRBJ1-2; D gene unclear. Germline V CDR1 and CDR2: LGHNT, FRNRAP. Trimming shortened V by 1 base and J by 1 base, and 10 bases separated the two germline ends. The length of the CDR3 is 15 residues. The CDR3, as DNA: TGTGCTAGTGGTTTGGACAGAAAAGTTAACTATGGCTACACCTTC. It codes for CASGLDRKVNYGYTF.

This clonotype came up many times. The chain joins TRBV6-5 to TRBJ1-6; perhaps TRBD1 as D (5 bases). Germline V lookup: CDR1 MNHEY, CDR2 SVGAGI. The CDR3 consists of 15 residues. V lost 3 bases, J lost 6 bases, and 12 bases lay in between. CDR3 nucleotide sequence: TGTGCCAGCAGTTATATTGAACAGGTTAATTCACCCCTCCACTTT. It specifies CASSYIEQVNSPLHF.